These 10 T cell receptor beta chains came from one sample sequenced in a study of control samples from healthy donors and cancer patients. Data came from immunoSEQ multiplex PCR; TCRdb stores just in-frame clones and leaves some out. The data show some 130,000 clones, 92% seen once. The sequencing input was blood. These receptors were collected from a woman between 50 and 59 years old in good health.

CDR3 region: CASSRRQAINSPLHF. CDR3 nucleotide sequence: TGTGCCAGCAGCCGACGACAGGCCATCAATTCACCCCTCCACTTT. The chain employs TRBV3-1 (or the pseudogene TRBV3-2) and TRBJ1-6; perhaps TRBD1 as D (6 bases). CDR1 and CDR2 (germline): LGHDT, YNNKEL (reference sequence). V was cut by 4 bases and J by 7 bases, with 14 bases left in between. The CDR3 spans 15 residues.

The chain joins TRBV9 to TRBJ2-5; 7 bases align to TRBD1. CDR3 length: 14 residues. Germline loops: CDR1 SGDLS, CDR2 YYNGEE. J lost 3 bases, V lost 3 bases, and 5 bases had no gene match. The CDR3 sequence: CASSAGTAKETQYF. The DNA for the CDR3 is TGTGCCAGCAGCGCCGGGACAGCCAAAGAGACCCAGTACTTC.

This chain uses TRBV6-2 or TRBV6-3 with TRBJ2-7, with a possible D match to TRBD2 (5 bases). Trimming left V 4 bases short and J 4 bases short, with 8 bases between. Germline V gives CDR1 MNHEY, CDR2 SVGEGT. The CDR3 sequence is 12 residues long. The CDR3 region is CASSFGGYEQYF. The CDR3 DNA reads as TGTGCCAGCAGTTTTGGAGGTTACGAGCAGTACTTC.

Note on this clone: This sample includes further DNA sequences coding for the same CDR3. The rearrangement joins TRBV5-1 to TRBJ1-2; 7 nucleotides agree with TRBD1. The ends lost 0 bases at V and 8 bases at J; junction bases unmatched: 1. The CDR3 has 12 amino acids. The V gene's germline CDR1 is SGHRS and CDR2 YFSETQ. The CDR3 here is CASSLGQGGYTF. The CDR3 DNA sequence: TGCGCCAGCAGCTTGGGACAGGGAGGCTACACCTTC. The full variable domain, completed using reference TRBV5-1 and TRBJ1-2, is KAGVTQTPRYLIKTRGQQVTLSCSPISGHRSVSWYQQTPGQGLQFLFEYFSETQRNKGNFPGRFSGRQFSNSRSEMNVSTLELGDSALYLCASSLGQGGYTFGSGTRLTVV.

Remarks on this clone: One end of the junction fails to match germline, which may point to a read error. This sequence joins TRBV2 and TRBJ1-2; unclear D gene. The CDR3 sequence is 11 residues long. Germline values: CDR1 SNHLY, CDR2 FYNNEI. As DNA, the CDR3 is TGTGCCAGCAGTGACATTTCTTACCACTTATTC. Translating gives CASSDISYHLF.

The chain links TRBV6-5 to TRBJ1-1; possible D gene TRBD1, 6 bases. The germline CDR1 and CDR2 sequences are MNHEY and SVGAGI. CDR3 length: 15 residues. V lost 5 bases to trimming and J lost 6 bases, with 19 bases between them. The CDR3 DNA is TGTGCCAGCAGTCTCGGTACAGGGATAGGGCCTGAAGCTTTCTTT. Protein sequence: CASSLGTGIGPEAFF.

This clone was recorded a few times. The chain employs TRBV11-2 and TRBJ2-2; D gene uncertain. This CDR3 is 15 amino acids long. Germline V gives CDR1 SGHAT, CDR2 FQNNGV. Trimming shortened V by 1 base and J by 1 base, and 7 bases separated the two germline ends. Here the CDR3 reads CASSLAPKNTGELFF. The CDR3, as DNA: TGTGCCAGCAGCTTAGCCCCGAAGAACACCGGGGAGCTGTTTTTT.

The gene calls are TRBV7-9 and TRBJ1-5, with 7 bases that match TRBD1. The CDR3 covers 14 residues. V lost 5 bases, J lost 5 bases, and 6 bases stayed unmatched. Germline V gene sequence: CDR1 SEHNR, CDR2 FQNEAQ (reference sequence). CDR3 protein: CASSPGTDYQPQHF. Written as DNA, the CDR3 is TGTGCCAGCAGCCCTGGGACAGACTATCAGCCCCAGCATTTT.

The rearrangement uses TRBV4-1 and TRBJ1-3, with TRBD1 identical over 8 bases. The length of the CDR3 is 15 residues. In germline, CDR1 is MGHRA, CDR2 YSYEKL. Trimming at V came to 0 bases and at J to 7 bases, leaving 5 bases not matched to a gene. The chain's CDR3 is CASSQDPTGGNTIYF. The CDR3 DNA reads TGCGCCAGCAGCCAAGACCCCACAGGGGGGAACACCATATATTTT.

The chain couples TRBV10-3 to TRBJ1-1; a possible D gene is TRBD1 (5 bases). The CDR3 sequence is 14 residues long. The germline V gene encodes CDR1 ENHRY and CDR2 SYGVKD. Trimming took 4 bases from V and 6 from J, leaving 15 bases between them. CDR3 residues: CAISVLSGSAEAFF. Written as DNA, the CDR3 is TGTGCCATCAGTGTTCTCTCAGGGAGCGCTGAAGCTTTCTTT.